A selection of T cell receptor beta chains follows, all from one sample in a study of Ad26.COV2.S vaccination and SARS-CoV-2 variants. Using immunoSEQ multiplex PCR, the repertoire was profiled, and TCRdb retains in-frame clones only, with some absent. The table includes about 350,000 clones, around 92% detected once. Material: peripheral blood, obtained after recovery from COVID-19. The source is a human donor who had recovered from COVID-19. Both conserved end residues are part of each CDR3. The order of the fields is V gene, D gene, J gene, clone size, CDR3 protein, CDR3 DNA. The D gene is left open where the match is weak. Clone size is not always given. Where it is, it says once, few, many or a class for expanded clones.

V: TRBV18
D: NA
J: TRBJ2-1
size: NA
CDR3: CASSPDRLLDEQFF
DNA: TGTGCCAGCTCACCAGACAGACTCCTCGATGAGCAGTTCTTC

V: TRBV2
D: TRBD1
J: TRBJ1-2
size: few
CDR3: CASRTGTDGYTF
DNA: TGTGCCAGCCGGACAGGGACCGATGGCTACACCTTC

V: TRBV18
D: TRBD2
J: TRBJ2-7
size: NA
CDR3: CASSPLAGGASSYEQYF
DNA: TGTGCCAGCTCACCTCTAGCGGGGGGTGCGAGCTCCTACGAGCAGTACTTC

V: TRBV7-2
D: NA
J: TRBJ1-2
size: once
CDR3: CASSSSTDSYYGYTF
DNA: TGTGCCAGCAGCTCAAGTACCGACAGTTACTATGGCTACACCTTC

V: TRBV27
D: NA
J: TRBJ2-7
size: few
CDR3: CASSLTPGQRYEQYF
DNA: TGTGCCAGCAGTCTCACACCGGGACAAAGATACGAGCAGTACTTC

V: TRBV5-1
D: TRBD1
J: TRBJ1-1
size: NA
CDR3: CASSLRVGTGNTEAFF
DNA: TGCGCCAGCAGCCTGAGGGTTGGGACAGGGAACACTGAAGCTTTCTTT

V: TRBV12-3/TRBV12-4
D: TRBD1
J: TRBJ2-3
size: NA
CDR3: CATRQGGTDTQYF
DNA: TGTGCCACTCGACAGGGAGGCACAGATACGCAGTATTTT

V: TRBV11-2
D: NA
J: TRBJ2-5
size: NA
CDR3: CASSLNWRGQETQYF
DNA: TGTGCCAGCAGCTTAAACTGGAGGGGGCAAGAGACCCAGTACTTC

V: TRBV5-1
D: NA
J: TRBJ2-1
size: once
CDR3: CASSEGRTDNEQFF
DNA: TGCGCCAGCAGCGAAGGAAGGACGGACAATGAGCAGTTCTTC

V: TRBV7-9
D: NA
J: TRBJ2-1
size: NA
CDR3: CASSLGYNEQFF
DNA: TGTGCCAGCAGCTTAGGGTACAATGAGCAGTTCTTC

V: TRBV19
D: TRBD1
J: TRBJ1-3
size: NA
CDR3: CASSPTGTGRTGNTIYF
DNA: TGTGCCAGTAGTCCGACCGGGACAGGGAGAACTGGAAACACCATATATTTT

V: TRBV3-1/TRBV3-2
D: TRBD2
J: TRBJ2-5
size: NA
CDR3: CASSPGLAGEETQYF
DNA: TGTGCCAGCAGCCCGGGACTAGCGGGGGAAGAGACCCAGTACTTC

V: TRBV9
D: NA
J: TRBJ1-2
size: NA
CDR3: CASSVSSGAHGYTF
DNA: TGTGCCAGCAGCGTATCTTCAGGGGCCCATGGCTACACCTTC